This T cell receptor beta chain emerged from a study of identical twins. Whole-study results and caveats: Findings depended on cross-sectional statistics rather than tracking the same donors. There is a chance that invariant MAIT and iNKT cells partially muddied zero-insertion analyses.

This CDR3 region has 16 residues. V gave up 4 bases and J gave up 9 bases; unmatched junction bases: 13. Germline V CDR1 and CDR2: MDHEN, SYDVKM. The sample holds a few counts of this clonotype. Its target is not known. Template switching (which added a universal primer site) was used, and cDNA carried unique molecular identifiers. MiXCR, run by TCRdb on the 5' RACE reads, gives a single entry per CDR3 protein. The sample includes approximately 690,000 distinct CDR3 sequences, 5.5% to 6.5% of them seen just once. This clonotype was obtained from a man younger than 35 in good health. The sequenced sample consisted of naive T cells sorted from blood. V usage is TRBV28 and J usage is TRBJ2-1, with TRBD2 matching over 9 bases. The CDR3 DNA follows: TGTGCCAGCAGTTCCCCAGCGGGAGGCTTCGGTGGTGAGCAGTTCTTC. Translated, it gives CASSSPAGGFGGEQFF.